This T cell receptor (beta chain) stems from a study of monozygotic twins with inflammatory bowel disease. Overall study results and limits: Comparison of concordant versus discordant twins revealed no difference in repertoire similarity, possibly due to limited power.

Following a re-call of the 5' RACE reads, TCRdb has one entry per CDR3 protein and lacks DNA. The specimen's table records approximately 330,000 distinct CDR3 sequences. A note on this clonotype: Its matching antigen is unknown.

The sequence came from a human donor with ulcerative colitis or Crohn's disease, or a healthy co-twin of an affected twin (not recorded which). The sequenced sample was blood.

The CDR3 reads CASSFGNTHYGYTF. J is TRBJ1-2 and V is TRBV12-3 or TRBV12-4. This CDR3 has 14 amino acids.